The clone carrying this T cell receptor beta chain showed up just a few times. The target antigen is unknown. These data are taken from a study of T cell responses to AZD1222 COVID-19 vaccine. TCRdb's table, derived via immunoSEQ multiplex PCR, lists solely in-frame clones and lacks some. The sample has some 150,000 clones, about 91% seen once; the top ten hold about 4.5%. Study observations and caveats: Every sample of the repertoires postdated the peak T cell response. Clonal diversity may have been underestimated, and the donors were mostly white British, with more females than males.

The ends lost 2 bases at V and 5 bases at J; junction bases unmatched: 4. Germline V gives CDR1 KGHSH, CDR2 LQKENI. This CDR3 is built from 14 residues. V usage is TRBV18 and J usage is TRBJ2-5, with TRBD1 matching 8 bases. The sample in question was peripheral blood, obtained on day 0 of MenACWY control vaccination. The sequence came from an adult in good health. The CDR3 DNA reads TGTGCCAGCTCACCAGGACGGACAGGGGAGACCCAGTACTTC. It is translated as CASSPGRTGETQYF.